What follows is one T cell receptor beta chain and its context. This record comes from a study of radiotherapy plus CTLA-4 blockade in lung cancer. Study-level background: Roughly a sixth of enrolled patients responded objectively, and 25% to 40% had disease control.

Only in-frame clones appear in the TCRdb table, and some are missing; sequencing was by immunoSEQ multiplex PCR. Of tens of thousands of clones in the sample, around 74% are singletons; the top ten hold around 8.3%. The CDR3 sequence is 15 residues long. J was trimmed by 4 bases and V by 4 bases; bases with no gene match: 8. Per germline, CDR1 SGHRS and CDR2 YFSETQ. Ipilimumab-mediated CTLA-4 blockade plus focal radiation was given to patients having chemo-refractory metastatic non-small-cell lung cancer. J is TRBJ1-3 and V is TRBV5-1; the match to TRBD1 covers 7 bases. Sample: peripheral blood, taken from a patient treated with radiotherapy plus ipilimumab. The origin of this receptor is a human donor with non-small cell lung cancer whose response to radiotherapy plus ipilimumab could not be evaluated. The chain's CDR3 is CASSPEGTVGNTIYF. CDR3 DNA: TGCGCCAGCAGCCCCGAAGGGACAGTAGGAAACACCATATATTTT.